Sequencing of this T cell receptor (beta chain) was carried out in a study of shared clonotypes between healthy human individuals. Trimming left V 2 bases short and J 11 bases short, with 9 bases between. Per the germline V gene, CDR1 is SNHLY and CDR2 is FYNNEI. CDR3 length: 11 residues. Sequencing used immunoSEQ multiplex PCR; TCRdb keeps in-frame clones, though not all of them. This repertoire shows 1,400,000 or so clones, approximately 98.5% found once; its top ten account for roughly 0.36%. The healthy adult donors were HIV-negative and reported no recent acute infections or vaccinations. The chain combines TRBV2 with TRBJ1-1; D is ambiguous. Sequences were obtained from naive CD4+ T cells sorted from blood. Subset described: CD45RA+ positively selected. This sequence originates from a man younger than 40 in good health. CDR3 protein: CASSEMRVAFF. Written as DNA, the CDR3 is TGTGCCAGCAGTGAAATGAGGGTGGCTTTCTTT. Full variable domain (rest looked up from reference TRBV2 and TRBJ1-1): EPEVTQTPSHQVTQMGQEVILRCVPISNHLYFYWYRQILGQKVEFLVSFYNNEISEKSEIFDDQFSVERPDGSNFTLKIRSTKLEDSAMYFCASSEMRVAFFGQGTRLTVV.